Below are 25 T cell receptor beta chains sequenced from a single sample in a study of shared clonotypes between healthy human individuals. Measured with immunoSEQ multiplex PCR; TCRdb has only the in-frame clones, and not every one. The data show around 500,000 clones, roughly 80% seen once. Sequenced material: PBMCs. The origin of the receptors is a woman aged 40 to 50 in good health. Some clones in this sample may be carry-over from other donors' samples.

The gene calls are TRBV10-3 and TRBJ2-3, with TRBD2 identical over 7 bases. Germline CDR1 and CDR2: ENHRY and SYGVKD. This CDR3 has 11 amino acids. V was pared by 10 bases and J by 8 bases, with 6 bases of the junction left unmatched. CDR3 sequence: CATYREATQYF. The DNA for the CDR3 is TGTGCCACCTACCGGGAGGCTACGCAGTATTTT.

This chain uses TRBV27 with TRBJ2-7; D ambiguous. Per the germline V gene, CDR1 is MNHEY and CDR2 is SMNVEV (reference sequence). The germline V and J ends were trimmed by 4 bases and 7 bases, with 20 bases remaining between them. The CDR3 loop spans 15 amino acids. CDR3 in amino acids: CASSWRLPLLREQYF. As DNA, the CDR3 is TGTGCCAGCAGTTGGCGGCTCCCTCTACTACGGGAGCAGTACTTC.

The rearrangement uses TRBV14 and TRBJ2-1; TRBD2 aligns across 12 bases. V dropped 4 bases and J dropped 0; count of bases not matched to a gene: 4. Germline V gene lookup returns CDR1 SGHDN and CDR2 FVKESK. The CDR3 length is 17 residues. DNA of the CDR3: TGTGCCAGCAGCCCGACTAGCGGGAGTCTCTCCTACAATGAGCAGTTCTTC. Encoded protein: CASSPTSGSLSYNEQFF.

The chain carries TRBV5-1 and TRBJ2-2; D is possibly TRBD2 (6 bases). The V end lost 2 bases, the J end lost 0 bases, and 11 bases lay between the germline ends. CDR3 length: 16 residues. Germline V gene data show CDR1 as SGHRS and CDR2 as YFSETQ. CDR3 bases: TGCGCCAGCAGCTTATTTAGGACTACGAACACCGGGGAGCTGTTTTTT. Encoded protein: CASSLFRTTNTGELFF.

The chain is built from TRBV28 and TRBJ1-2; 8 positions agree with TRBD1. The CDR3 loop spans 13 amino acids. CDR1 MDHEN and CDR2 SYDVKM come from the germline V gene. V shed 3 bases, J shed 7 bases, and the junction held 4 bases outside the gene matches. This CDR3 is CASSFPGQVGYTF. The CDR3 coding sequence is TGTGCCAGCAGTTTCCCGGGACAGGTTGGCTACACCTTC.

This clone appeared a single time. CDR3: CASEGDLGANEQFF. As DNA, the CDR3 is TGTGCCTCAGAGGGGGACCTAGGGGCCAATGAGCAGTTCTTC. This sequence joins TRBV7-9 and TRBJ2-1, with a tentative D call TRBD1 (6 bases). The CDR3 totals 14 residues. Germline assignment: CDR1 SEHNR and CDR2 FQNEAQ (reference sequence). V was pared by 11 bases and J by 6 bases, with 20 bases between.

This clone was recorded once. The chain employs TRBV7-6 and TRBJ2-2; D is possibly TRBD2 (5 bases). Trimming pared 8 bases from V and 8 bases from J, leaving 15 bases between. Looked up from germline, CDR1 is SGHVS and CDR2 is FNYEAQ. The CDR3 extends over 13 amino acids. CDR3 sequence (DNA): TGTGCCAGCCGCCCGCGGGCCACGGGGGAGCTGTTTTTT. It translates to CASRPRATGELFF. Full variable domain (rest looked up from reference TRBV7-6 and TRBJ2-2): GAGVSQSPRYKVTKRGQDVALRCDPISGHVSLYWYRQALGQGPEFLTYFNYEAQQDKSGLPNDRFSAERPEGSISTLTIQRTEQRDSAMYRCASRPRATGELFFGEGSRLTVL.

The J gene is TRBJ1-1, the V gene TRBV11-2; 7 nucleotides line up with TRBD1. The length of the CDR3 is 15 residues. Trimming took 1 base from V and 4 from J; bases not matched to a gene: 6. From germline, CDR1 is SGHAT and CDR2 FQNNGV. The CDR3 spells CASSLGAGGGTEAFF. CDR3 nucleotides: TGTGCCAGCAGCTTAGGGGCAGGGGGAGGCACTGAAGCTTTCTTT.

The rearrangement uses TRBV27 and TRBJ2-2; perhaps TRBD1 as D (6 bases). CDR3 size: 16 residues. V was shortened by 0 bases and J by 5 bases, with 13 bases between the two germline ends. Germline V gene data show CDR1 as MNHEY and CDR2 as SMNVEV (reference sequence). The CDR3 region has the DNA TGTGCCAGCAGTTTATCTTTCAGGGGCGGGACCGGGGAGCTGTTTTTT. Its protein is CASSLSFRGGTGELFF.

The V and J genes are TRBV19 and TRBJ2-2, with D maybe TRBD2 (6 bases). The germline V and J ends were trimmed by 7 bases and 8 bases, with 26 bases remaining between them. Germline assignment: CDR1 LNHDA and CDR2 SQIVND (reference sequence). CDR3 length equals 17 residues. In DNA form, the CDR3 reads TGTGCCAGTAAGGAGGGAGTCGGCGAAACGGGCGCGGGGGAGCTGTTTTTT. This codes for CASKEGVGETGAGELFF.

The J gene is TRBJ1-2, the V gene TRBV5-1; 7 bases agree with TRBD1. Germline V gene lookup returns CDR1 SGHRS and CDR2 YFSETQ. J was trimmed by 7 bases and V by 4 bases; bases with no gene match: 10. This CDR3 is built from 14 residues. This chain's CDR3 is CASSPGQSARGYTF. Here the CDR3 DNA reads TGCGCCAGCAGCCCGGGACAGTCCGCTCGTGGCTACACCTTC. The complete variable domain, with remaining parts taken from reference TRBV5-1 and TRBJ1-2, reads KAGVTQTPRYLIKTRGQQVTLSCSPISGHRSVSWYQQTPGQGLQFLFEYFSETQRNKGNFPGRFSGRQFSNSRSEMNVSTLELGDSALYLCASSPGQSARGYTFGSGTRLTVV.

The V gene is TRBV6-5, the J gene TRBJ2-7, with 9 bases matching TRBD2. The CDR3 length is 15 residues. The V gene's germline CDR1 is MNHEY and CDR2 SVGAGI. Trimming cost V 5 bases and J 4 bases; bases outside gene matches: 9. CDR3 in amino acids: CASSPPGTSFYEQYF. The CDR3, as DNA: TGTGCCAGCAGTCCCCCCGGGACTAGCTTTTACGAGCAGTACTTC.

The V and J genes are TRBV27 and TRBJ2-7, with D perhaps given as TRBD1 or TRBD2 (5 bases each). Germline V gene sequence: CDR1 MNHEY, CDR2 SMNVEV (reference sequence). This CDR3 region has 14 residues. The germline V and J ends were trimmed by 5 bases and 6 bases, with 17 bases remaining between them. CDR3 loop: CASSARDPEGEQYF. The CDR3 nucleotides read TGTGCCAGCAGTGCTCGGGACCCCGAGGGCGAGCAGTACTTC.

The chain uses TRBV29-1 and TRBJ2-2; 9 positions agree with TRBD1. This CDR3 contains 14 residues. The V gene end was trimmed by 6 bases and the J gene end by 3 bases; junction bases not matched to a gene: 5. Germline values: CDR1 SQVTM, CDR2 ANQGSEA. CDR3 sequence: CSVPGQGHTGELFF. The CDR3 nucleotides read TGCAGCGTGCCGGGACAGGGTCACACCGGGGAGCTGTTTTTT.

V is TRBV11-2 and J is TRBJ2-1; TRBD2 matches 7 bases. The V gene end was trimmed by 1 base and the J gene end by 4 bases; junction bases not matched to a gene: 7. The CDR3 extends over 16 amino acids. Per germline, CDR1 SGHAT and CDR2 FQNNGV. This chain's CDR3 is CASSLGFLAVYNEQFF. In DNA, the CDR3 is TGTGCCAGCAGCTTAGGTTTCCTAGCGGTTTACAATGAGCAGTTCTTC. The full variable domain, in which reference TRBV11-2 and TRBJ2-1 provide the parts outside the CDR3, is EAGVAQSPRYKIIEKRQSVAFWCNPISGHATLYWYQQILGQGPKLLIQFQNNGVVDDSQLPKDRFSAERLKGVDSTLKIQPAKLEDSAVYLCASSLGFLAVYNEQFFGPGTRLTVL.

This clone was seen repeatedly, ten times or more. The rearrangement links TRBV29-1 to TRBJ2-1; weak D call: TRBD1 (6 bases). This CDR3 has 14 residues. V lost 4 bases and J 4 bases, leaving 14 bases between the germline ends. Germline-derived CDR1 and CDR2 are SQVTM and ANQGSEA. CDR3 DNA sequence: TGCAGCGTTGGCCTGTTGGACAGATACAATGAGCAGTTCTTC. Protein sequence: CSVGLLDRYNEQFF.

This clone was observed a few times. The V and J genes are TRBV7-9 and TRBJ2-3, with TRBD2 as a possible D gene (5 bases). The V end was cut by 3 bases, the J end by 4 bases, with 23 bases between. Germline V gives CDR1 SEHNR, CDR2 FQNEAQ (reference sequence). The length of the CDR3 is 18 residues. This CDR3 reads CASSLGLAIRLGSDTQYF. The CDR3 nucleotides are TGTGCCAGCAGCTTGGGTCTAGCTATCAGGCTTGGCTCAGATACGCAGTATTTT.

The chain couples TRBV5-4 to TRBJ2-7; D may be TRBD1 or TRBD2 (5 bases each). V was cut by 0 bases and J by 3 bases, with 7 bases left in between. The CDR3 runs 13 residues. Germline-derived CDR1 and CDR2 are SGHNT and YYREEE (reference sequence). The CDR3 DNA sequence: TGTGCCAGCAGCTTGGGGGACCACTACGAGCAGTACTTC. It yields the protein CASSLGDHYEQYF. The variable domain in full, with the rest retrieved from reference TRBV5-4 and TRBJ2-7, is ETGVTQSPTHLIKTRGQQVTLRCSSQSGHNTVSWYQQALGQGPQFIFQYYREEENGRGNFPPRFSGLQFPNYSSELNVNALELDDSALYLCASSLGDHYEQYFGPGTRLTVT.

This rearrangement joins TRBV15 to TRBJ1-5; TRBD1 might be the D (5 bases). V gave up 4 bases and J gave up 2 bases, with 9 bases separating them. Germline CDR1 reads LNHNV; CDR2 reads YYDKDF (reference sequence). The CDR3 length is 14 residues. The CDR3 protein is CATSTDSGNQPQHF. In DNA form, the CDR3 reads TGTGCCACCAGCACAGACAGCGGCAATCAGCCCCAGCATTTT. Filled out from reference TRBV15 and TRBJ1-5, the complete variable domain reads DAMVIQNPRYQVTQFGKPVTLSCSQTLNHNVMYWYQQKSSQAPKLLFHYYDKDFNNEADTPDNFQSRRPNTSFCFLDIRSPGLGDTAMYLCATSTDSGNQPQHFGDGTRLSIL.

The chain is built from TRBV19 and TRBJ1-4, with D maybe TRBD1 (5 bases). Germline lookup yields CDR1 LNHDA and CDR2 SQIVND (reference sequence). CDR3 length equals 14 residues. V was cut by 10 bases and J by 4 bases, with 16 bases left in between. CDR3 sequence (DNA): TGTGCCACGACGGGGGGACGGTATAATGAAAAACTGTTTTTT. It translates to CATTGGRYNEKLFF.

The chain employs TRBV7-9 and TRBJ1-3; 7 bases match TRBD1. Germline CDR1 and CDR2: SEHNR and FQNEAQ (reference sequence). Trimming at V came to 1 base and at J to 0 bases, leaving 6 bases not matched to a gene. CDR3 length: 17 amino acids. The CDR3 nucleotides read TGTGCCAGCAGCTTAGGTTTACAGGGGTACTCTGGAAACACCATATATTTT. Its protein is CASSLGLQGYSGNTIYF.

This chain uses TRBV5-8 with TRBJ2-7, with TRBD2 identical over 12 bases. V shed 3 bases, J shed 6 bases, and the junction held 7 bases outside the gene matches. Germline V gene lookup returns CDR1 SGHTS and CDR2 YDEGEE. This CDR3 contains 15 residues. As DNA, the CDR3 is TGTGCCAGCAGCTACAGGACTAGCGGGACTTCCGAGCAGTACTTC. This translates into CASSYRTSGTSEQYF.

The chain is built from TRBV12-1 and TRBJ1-1. TRBV12-1 counts as a pseudogene. The CDR3 runs to 11 residues. The CDR3 DNA follows: TGTGCCAGCAGCTCCAACCGGGTAGCTTTCTTT. This encodes CASSSNRVAFF.

This clone was counted a few times. With a far larger clone one base away, a read error is the likely cause. The genes are TRBV14 and TRBJ2-7, with TRBD1 matching over 10 bases. Germline V gene lookup returns CDR1 SGHDN and CDR2 FVKESK. J lost 6 bases, V lost 1 base, and 3 bases had no gene match. The CDR3 is 14 amino acids. As DNA, the CDR3 is TGTGCCAGCAGCCAAGGACAGGGGGCAGGCGAGCAGTACTTC. Its translation is CASSQGQGAGEQYF.

This clone was counted between two and nine times. This chain uses TRBV2 with TRBJ1-3; TRBD1 is a possible D gene (5 bases). CDR1 and CDR2 (germline): SNHLY, FYNNEI. Trimming took off 7 bases at V and 0 bases at J, with 16 bases between the two ends. This CDR3 region has 16 residues. CDR3 region: CASTKRRQLSGNTIYF. As DNA, the CDR3 is TGTGCCAGCACCAAGCGGCGACAGCTCTCTGGAAACACCATATATTTT.